This TCR beta chain was identified in a study of tumor and adjacent non-tumor tissue in lung cancer. Across the study: Patients were aged about 30 to 80, about 10 men and a handful of women, stage I to III. The study's findings and limits: Tumor TCR diversity, when higher, was linked to shorter survival. Top 100 clones took a larger repertoire share in normal lung.

TCRbeta libraries were built with three rounds of nested PCR, modified from ARM-PCR. TCRdb reprocessed the multiplex PCR reads via MiXCR and lists one record per CDR3 protein. The sample records 55,000 to 75,000 distinct CDR3 sequences, 60% being singletons. The template was RNA from unsorted bulk tissue. Chemotherapy-naive patients with new lung cancer underwent thoracic surgery in China, August–November 2014. The germline CDR1 and CDR2 sequences are MNHEY and SVGAGI. The CDR3 is made up of 14 amino acids. This clonotype is a singleton in its sample. Its antigen remains unknown. It may be a read error: a sequence one base away is much more abundant.

The genes are TRBV6-5 and TRBJ2-2; unclear D gene. This TCR was sampled from a man between 45 and 60 years old with non-small cell lung cancer. Sequencing was done on a sample of lung tumor tissue. The CDR3 region has the DNA TGTGCCTGCAGATATGGGTTTGGAACCGGGGAGCTGTTTTTT. It yields the protein CACRYGFGTGELFF.